The following is a T cell receptor beta chain sequence with its context. This specimen belongs to a study of OX40 agonist ivuxolimab in advanced cancers. Sequencing used immunoSEQ multiplex PCR; TCRdb keeps in-frame clones, though not all of them. In the table there are 15,000 to 20,000 clones, 80% to 95% of which are singletons. The CDR3 totals 15 residues. Germline lookup yields CDR1 ENHRY and CDR2 SYGVKD. V lost 10 bases and J lost 1; bases outside the gene matches: 11. The clonotype comes from an adult with an advanced solid tumor such as melanoma, head and neck, liver or kidney cancer. The sample here was CD4+ or CD8+ T cells sorted from blood, taken in a trial of the OX40 agonist ivuxolimab. The V and J genes are TRBV10-3 and TRBJ2-7, with 9 bases lining up with TRBD2. The CDR3 protein is CARDLAGAGSYEQYF. The CDR3 DNA is TGTGCCAGGGATTTAGCGGGAGCCGGTTCCTACGAGCAGTACTTC.